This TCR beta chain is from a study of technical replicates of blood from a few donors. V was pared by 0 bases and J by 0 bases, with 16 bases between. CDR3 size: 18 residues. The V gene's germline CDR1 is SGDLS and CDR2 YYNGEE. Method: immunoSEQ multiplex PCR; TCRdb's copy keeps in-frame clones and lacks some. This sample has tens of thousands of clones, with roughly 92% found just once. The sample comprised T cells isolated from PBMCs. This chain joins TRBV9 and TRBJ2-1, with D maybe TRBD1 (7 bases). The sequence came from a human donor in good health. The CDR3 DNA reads TGTGCCAGCAGCGTAGCCAGGGGGGAGTCCAGCTCCTACAATGAGCAGTTCTTC. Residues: CASSVARGESSSYNEQFF.